The clone carrying this T cell receptor (beta chain) was seen only a few times. Its antigen is as yet unknown. The CDR3 has 15 amino acids. Germline loops: CDR1 LNHDA, CDR2 SQIVND (reference sequence). Trimming removed 6 bases from V and 14 bases from J, with 23 bases in between. This sample stems from a study of memory CD4+ T cells and cytomegalovirus serostatus. Across the whole study: Donors were healthy Belgian adults, several CMV seropositive and around 24 seronegative.

Study conclusions and caveats: Suggested: most of the CMV-linked TCR signature lies in CD4+ memory cells. Each of approximately 61 CMV-associated TCRbeta sequences occurred in one to five individuals.

Profiled with immunoSEQ multiplex PCR; TCRdb holds only in-frame clones, not every one. The sample yields about 41,000 clones, around 75% seen once. Single viable CD3+CD4+CD8-CD45RO+ cells were sorted as the memory CD4+ T cells. Serostatus was set by detecting CMV pp150, pp28, p38, p52 IgG. The specimen sequenced was memory CD4+ T cells from blood. The chain joins TRBV19 to TRBJ1-6, with D possibly matching TRBD1 (5 bases). The clonotype originates from an adult in good health and CMV-seronegative. In DNA, the CDR3 is TGTGCCAGTAGACCTGGGGGATCTCAACCTCAGACCCTCCACTTT. This encodes CASRPGGSQPQTLHF. The entire variable domain, with the rest obtained from reference TRBV19 and TRBJ1-6, is as follows: DGGITQSPKYLFRKEGQNVTLSCEQNLNHDAMYWYRQDPGQGLRLIYYSQIVNDFQKGDIAEGYSVSREKKESFPLTVTSAQKNPTAFYLCASRPGGSQPQTLHFGNGTRLTVT.